Only a few counts were recorded for the clone carrying this T cell receptor (beta chain). Its specificity is not known. The data belong to a study of T cell responses to AZD1222 COVID-19 vaccine. Study in general: Second-dose intervals of approximately 4 or approximately 12 weeks were pooled. Study-level points and caveats: The donor group comprised mostly white British people and more females; the analysis possibly underestimated clonal diversity. Spike as a whole was targeted by vaccine-associated CD4 TCRs, dominant at 160-218 and 743-854. Repertoire collection took place solely once the T cell response had peaked.

The CDR3 is 12 amino acids. The ends were cut back, 0 bases at V and 8 bases at J, with 8 bases in the middle. Germline CDR1 and CDR2: MNHEY and SVGEGT. Measured with immunoSEQ multiplex PCR; TCRdb has only the in-frame clones, and not every one. The sample holds more than 50,000 clones, around 80% seen once. The sample was peripheral blood, taken on day 0 of AZD1222 vaccination. The chain employs TRBV6-2 or TRBV6-3 and TRBJ2-7; D is undetermined. The source is an adult in good health. The CDR3 region is CASSYSAWKQYF. In DNA, the CDR3 is TGTGCCAGCAGTTACTCGGCCTGGAAGCAGTACTTC.